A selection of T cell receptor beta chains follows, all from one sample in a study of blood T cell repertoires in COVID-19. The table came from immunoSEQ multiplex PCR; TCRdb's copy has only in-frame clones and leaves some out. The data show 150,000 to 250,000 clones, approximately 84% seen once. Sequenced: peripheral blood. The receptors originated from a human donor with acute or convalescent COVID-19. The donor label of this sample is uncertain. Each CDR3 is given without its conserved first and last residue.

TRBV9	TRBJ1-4	ASSVTQQGGREKLF
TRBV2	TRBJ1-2	ASSEGWGQYYGYT
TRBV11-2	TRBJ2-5	ASSRSGLETQY
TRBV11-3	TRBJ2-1	ASSLRGQGAYNEQF
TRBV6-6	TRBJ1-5	ASSTGGWQPQH
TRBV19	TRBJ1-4	ASSSPGGRAWEKLF
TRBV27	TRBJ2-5	ATGLGQGIETQY
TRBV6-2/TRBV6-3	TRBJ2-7	ASSSQGIHEQY
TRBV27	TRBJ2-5	ASSLGYTLERETQY
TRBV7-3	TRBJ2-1	ASSSWTNEGEQF
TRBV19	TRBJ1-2	ASSSGTGWSNYGYT
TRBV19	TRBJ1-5	ASSEGRIGNQPQH
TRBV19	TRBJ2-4	ASSQGAGAKNIQY
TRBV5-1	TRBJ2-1	ASSLTQGYNEQF
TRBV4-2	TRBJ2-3	ASSQEGSGMVDTQY
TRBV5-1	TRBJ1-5	ASSPTGGYSNQPQH
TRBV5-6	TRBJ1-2	ASSPGTGSFYGYT
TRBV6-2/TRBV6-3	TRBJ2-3	ASSYGGSGSADTQY
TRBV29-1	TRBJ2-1	SVEVQAEQF
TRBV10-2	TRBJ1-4	ASSVGGALATNEKLF
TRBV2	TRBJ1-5	ASSGGYTNQPQH
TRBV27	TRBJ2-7	ASSFRDRTYEQY
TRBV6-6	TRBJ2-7	ASSYSTRGPYEQY
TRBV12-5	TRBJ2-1	ASGKGTGGEQF
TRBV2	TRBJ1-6	ASSDGQGSGSPLH
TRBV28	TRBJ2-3	ASRTPGTGDTDTQY
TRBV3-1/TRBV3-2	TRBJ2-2	ASSPSTPVTGELF
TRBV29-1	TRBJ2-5	SVEVTGPETQY
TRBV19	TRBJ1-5	ASSRNRDRGLHNQPQH
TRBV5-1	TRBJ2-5	ASSETGTGSRETQY
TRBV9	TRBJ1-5	ASSQGNGNQPQH
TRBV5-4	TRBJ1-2	ASSLGGQGGSFSYGYT
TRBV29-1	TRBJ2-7	SASDRGREQY
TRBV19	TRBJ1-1	ASQGTGASTEAF
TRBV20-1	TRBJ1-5	SASKALGQGGQPQH
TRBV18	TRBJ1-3	ASSPPSGGSGNTIY
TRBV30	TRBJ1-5	AWSSTGEPQH
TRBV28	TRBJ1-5	ASSPIRDNSNQPQH
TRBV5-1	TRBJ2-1	ASSLTSGRIEQF
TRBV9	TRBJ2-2	ASSIRANTGELF